The sequence of this TCR beta chain was determined in a study of T cells expressing NK-cell markers. Study summary: Seropositivity for HCMV was found in most of the eight sequenced donors, with one seronegative. Study-level points and caveats: Specificity for HCMV among expanded NKG2C+ T cell clones was not established.

The authors made TCR beta cDNA libraries by 5'RACE template switching. This switching added a universal primer site and UMIs. TCRdb reworked the 5' RACE reads into one entry per CDR3 protein, no DNA. This sample lists under 600,000 distinct CDR3 sequences; its ten largest clones have over 1.3%. To note about this clonotype: The antigen is undetermined.

Specimen: blood T cells: a sorted CD56 or NKG2C T cell subset, CD4+ or CD8+ T cells, or bulk PBMC T cells (not recorded which). The sequence was obtained from a woman aged 50 to 60 in good health.

The CDR3 region is CASMERPPREQYF. The chain carries TRBV6-1 and TRBJ2-7; TCRdb gives TRBD1 as the D gene, but with no DNA this cannot be confirmed. CDR3 size: 13 residues. Germline V lookup: CDR1 MNHNS, CDR2 SASEGT.